These T cell receptor beta chains were read from a single sample in a study of CD8+CD57+ T cells in acquired aplastic anemia. TCRdb independently ran MiXCR on the reads; one entry per CDR3 protein. The data show a few hundred thousand distinct CDR3 sequences, under 50% seen once. What was sequenced was sorted CD4+, CD8+, or CD8+CD57+ T cells (not recorded which) from PBMCs. The receptor set was obtained from a human donor with aplastic anemia. The CDR3 runs from the conserved cysteine through the conserved F or W. A D gene is named only where the DNA matches it firmly. Rows may omit the clone size; those that give it use once, few, many or a size class.

>TRBV19|14|many|TRBJ1-4|-
TGTGCCAGTAGTGATGGGGGCACTAATGAAAAACTGTTTTTT
CASSDGGTNEKLFF
>TRBV9|13|-|TRBJ2-7|-
TGTGCCAGCAGCGCCTCCGGGATTTCTGAGCAGTACTTC
CASSASGISEQYF
>TRBV11-2|15|many|TRBJ2-7|-
TGTGCCAGCAGCCATTCCCCCGACCCACTTTACGAGCAGTACTTC
CASSHSPDPLYEQYF
>TRBV5-6|17|few|TRBJ1-5|TRBD1
TGTGCCAGCAGCTTTACCGGGACAGGGGGCTGGGGCCAGCCCCAGCATTTT
CASSFTGTGGWGQPQHF
>TRBV19|11|-|TRBJ2-2|-
TGTGCCAGTAGGAACACCGGGGAGCTGTTTTTT
CASRNTGELFF
>TRBV7-2|17|-|TRBJ2-5|TRBD2
TGTGCCAGCAGCTTAAATCCGAGGACTAGCGGGGCGGAGACCCAGTACTTC
CASSLNPRTSGAETQYF
>TRBV7-3|14|-|TRBJ1-6|-
TGTGCCAGCAGCTTAGTCCCAGGGGAGTGGCCCCTCCACTTT
CASSLVPGEWPLHF
>TRBV29-1|12|-|TRBJ1-2|-
TGCAGCGTTTCAGGGTTTTACAGTGGCTACACCTTC
CSVSGFYSGYTF
>TRBV6-1|11|-|TRBJ1-2|-
TGTGCCAGCAGTGACGCCTGGGGCTACACCTTC
CASSDAWGYTF
>TRBV25-1|11|-|TRBJ2-7|-
TGTGCCACCTCCCGGGTCTACGAGCAGTACTTC
CATSRVYEQYF
>TRBV15|13|once|TRBJ1-1|-
TGTGCCACCAGCAGTATAGGTAAAACTGAAGCTTTCTTT
CATSSIGKTEAFF
>TRBV19|15|-|TRBJ1-1|-
TGTGCCAGTAGTATAGGGGGCGATATGAACACTGAAGCTTTCTTT
CASSIGGDMNTEAFF
>TRBV19|14|many|TRBJ1-1|-
TGTGCCAGTAGTTTACCGGGACAGAACACTGAAGCTTTCTTT
CASSLPGQNTEAFF
>TRBV7-8|13|many|TRBJ1-1|-
TGTGCCAGCAGCTTATTGGGGCGGGTTAAAGCTTTCTTT
CASSLLGRVKAFF
>TRBV15|16|-|TRBJ2-3|TRBD2
TGTGCCACCAGCAGAATAGCGGGGGGCCAAACCCATACGCAGTATTTT
CATSRIAGGQTHTQYF
>TRBV15|14|few|TRBJ2-7|TRBD1
TGTGCCACCAGCAGCCTGGACAGGGAGCTCGAGCAGTACTTC
CATSSLDRELEQYF
>TRBV7-3|15|-|TRBJ2-3|TRBD1
TGTGCCAGCAGCCCGGGACAGGGTTTCACAGATACGCAGTATTTT
CASSPGQGFTDTQYF
>TRBV5-1|15|many|TRBJ1-6|-
TGCGCCAGCAGCTCCTCCCGGGGGTACAATTCACCCCTCCACTTT
CASSSSRGYNSPLHF
>TRBV19|15|-|TRBJ1-3|-
TGTGCCAGTAGTATAGATCGGACCTCTGGAAACACCATATATTTT
CASSIDRTSGNTIYF
>TRBV5-5|15|-|TRBJ1-2|-
TGCGCCAGCAGCTTGGGGTCGGACAGTCTCTATGGCTACACCTTC
CASSLGSDSLYGYTF
>TRBV7-9|14|-|TRBJ2-1|TRBD2
TGTGCCAGCAGCGCCCAACTAGCGAGCAATGAGCAGTTCTTC
CASSAQLASNEQFF
>TRBV2|14|-|TRBJ2-7|-
-
CASILVGATYEQYF
>TRBV19|14|many|TRBJ1-1|-
TGTGCCAGTAGTATATGGGGGGTGGACACTGAAGCTTTCTTT
CASSIWGVDTEAFF
>TRBV6-1|14|many|TRBJ1-2|TRBD1
TGTGCCAGCAGTGGGGCCCAGGGGGGGTATGGCTACACCTTC
CASSGAQGGYGYTF
>TRBV5-6|18|-|TRBJ2-2|-
TGTGCCAGCAGCAGTCGAGGAAGGTGGGGAGAAAGCACCGGGGAGCTGTTTTTT
CASSSRGRWGESTGELFF
>TRBV28|15|few|TRBJ1-2|TRBD1
TGTGCCAGCAGGTCCGGGACAGGGGGCTTGTATGGCTACACCTTC
CASRSGTGGLYGYTF
>TRBV5-6|16|many|TRBJ2-2|-
TGTGCCAGCAGCCTACCAGGGGCAGCGAACACCGGGGAGCTGTTTTTT
CASSLPGAANTGELFF
>TRBV4-1|15|many|TRBJ1-2|-
TGCGCCAGCAGCAAAGACCCAGGGGCGGGCTATGGCTACACCTTC
CASSKDPGAGYGYTF
>TRBV2|15|many|TRBJ1-5|-
TGTGCCAGCAGTGAAGACAGGGTCAGCAATCAGCCCCAGCATTTT
CASSEDRVSNQPQHF
>TRBV9|14|many|TRBJ1-4|TRBD1
TGTGCCAGCAGCACGACAGGGACCAGTGAAAAACTGTTTTTT
CASSTTGTSEKLFF
>TRBV10-3|14|-|TRBJ2-1|-
TGTGCCATCAGTGGAGGGGTCCAAGACAATGAGCAGTTCTTC
CAISGGVQDNEQFF
>TRBV14|14|-|TRBJ2-5|TRBD2
TGTGCCAGCAGCCGGACTAGTTTGCAGGAGACCCAGTACTTC
CASSRTSLQETQYF
>TRBV2|14|many|TRBJ2-5|-
TGTGCCAGCAGTGATAATTTTTCTAAAGAGACCCAGTACTTC
CASSDNFSKETQYF
>TRBV6-1|13|many|TRBJ2-3|-
TGTGCCAGCAATAACAGGGGCACAGATACGCAGTATTTT
CASNNRGTDTQYF
>TRBV13|13|many|TRBJ2-2|TRBD2
TGTGCCAGCGTTGGCGGGGGTGACGGGGAGCTGTTTTTT
CASVGGGDGELFF
>TRBV7-9|15|-|TRBJ2-7|TRBD1
TGTGCCAGCAGCTTCGACTGGACAGGGGGTTACGAGCAGTACTTC
CASSFDWTGGYEQYF
>TRBV19|15|few|TRBJ2-1|TRBD1
TGTGCCAGTACCAGGGACAGAGAAAACTACAATGGGCAGTTCTTC
CASTRDRENYNGQFF
>TRBV15|13|-|TRBJ2-5|TRBD1
TGTGCCACCGGGACAGCGAACCAAGAGACCCAGTACTTC
CATGTANQETQYF
>TRBV20-1|14|many|TRBJ2-7|-
TGCAGCCCTACGGCGGGGATCCTGCCGGGCGAGCAGTACTTC
CSPTAGILPGEQYF
>TRBV10-2|16|-|TRBJ2-3|TRBD1
TGCGCCAGCAGAACCCTGGGACAGCTCGGCACAGATACGCAGTATTTT
CASRTLGQLGTDTQYF
>TRBV9|14|few|TRBJ1-1|TRBD1
TGTGCCAGCAGCCATTCGGACAGGGAAAATGAAGCTTTCTTT
CASSHSDRENEAFF
>TRBV5-1|13|-|TRBJ2-7|-
TGCGCCAGCAGCTTGAGACAGCGCTACGAGCAGTACTTC
CASSLRQRYEQYF
>TRBV7-9|15|many|TRBJ1-5|-
TGTGCCAGCAGCTCAGTAGGTGGCGGGCAGAAGCCCCAGCATTTT
CASSSVGGGQKPQHF
>TRBV29-1|11|-|TRBJ1-5|-
TGCAGTCGCTGGAGCAATCAGCCCCAGCATTTT
CSRWSNQPQHF
>TRBV14|18|many|TRBJ2-3|TRBD2
TGTGCCAGCAGCCAAGTGGGGCGGGGGGGCCTAGGCACAGATACGCAGTATTTT
CASSQVGRGGLGTDTQYF
>TRBV7-3|15|-|TRBJ2-2|TRBD1
TGTGCCAGCAACTCGACAGGGGGCAACACCGGGGAGCTGTTTTTT
CASNSTGGNTGELFF
>TRBV25-1|18|many|TRBJ1-3|TRBD1
TGTGCCAGCCCGAAAGGCGCGGGGACAGACTACTCTGGAAACACCATATATTTT
CASPKGAGTDYSGNTIYF
>TRBV7-9|13|once|TRBJ2-2|-
TGTGCCAGCAGCTTAGGGGACACCGGGGAGCTGTCTTGG
CASSLGDTGELSW
>TRBV24-1|13|-|TRBJ2-3|-
TGTGCCACCAGTGATTTGACCACAGATACGCAGTATTTT
CATSDLTTDTQYF